The rows below give T cell receptor beta chains drawn from one sample of a study of blood T cells in healthy people across ages. One entry per CDR3 protein, called by TCRdb with MiXCR from the 5' RACE reads. The repertoire holds roughly 790,000 distinct CDR3 sequences, with roughly 45% as singletons. The sample consisted of blood. Receptors were obtained from a woman aged 55-70 years in good health. Each CDR3 is given with its conserved first and last residue. Each record gives: clone size, J gene, V gene, D gene, CDR3 protein, CDR3 DNA. D genes are given only for firm matches. Clone size is stated in some rows and not others, as once, few, many or a class when expanded.

. | TRBJ2-1 | TRBV4-2 | TRBD2 | CASSVTSGTTYNGQFF | TGTGCCAGCAGCGTCACTAGCGGGACCACTTACAATGGGCAGTTCTTC
few | TRBJ2-1 | TRBV20-1 | . | CSARRPGAEQFF | TGCAGTGCGAGGAGGCCAGGGGCTGAGCAGTTCTTC
few | TRBJ2-3 | TRBV5-1 | TRBD1 | CASRETGADTQYF | TGCGCCAGCAGAGAGACAGGGGCAGATACGCAGTATTTT
. | TRBJ2-2 | TRBV11-2 | . | CASAISGELFF | TGTGCCAGCGCTATATCCGGGGAGCTGTTTTTT
few | TRBJ1-5 | TRBV4-3 | . | CASSQDLAPGIGQPQHF | TGCGCCAGCAGCCAAGATCTCGCGCCGGGGATCGGTCAGCCCCAGCATTTT
. | TRBJ2-1 | TRBV4-3 | TRBD2 | CASSQSLAGDTYNEQFF | TGCGCCAGCAGCCAGTCACTAGCGGGAGACACCTACAATGAGCAGTTCTTC
many | TRBJ2-6 | TRBV4-3 | TRBD1 | CASSQATGNMGNVLTF | TGCGCCAGCAGCCAAGCGACAGGGAATATGGGCAACGTCCTGACTTTC
many | TRBJ2-5 | TRBV7-2 | TRBD2 | CASSLWGGETQYF | TGTGCCAGCAGCTTGTGGGGGGGAGAGACCCAGTACTTC
many | TRBJ2-3 | TRBV12-3/TRBV12-4 | . | CASSSGNMQYF | TGTGCCAGCAGTTCAGGGAACATGCAGTATTTT
. | TRBJ2-7 | TRBV2 | . | CASSATARTHEQYF | TGTGCCAGCAGTGCCACCGCCAGGACCCACGAGCAGTACTTC
. | TRBJ2-5 | TRBV29-1 | TRBD1 | CSIEFTGVETQYF | TGCAGCATTGAATTCACAGGGGTGGAGACCCAGTACTTC
. | TRBJ2-5 | TRBV12-3/TRBV12-4 | . | CASSGGRRGTQYF | TGTGCCAGCAGTGGGGGGAGGCGAGGGACCCAGTACTTC
. | TRBJ2-1 | TRBV20-1 | TRBD2 | CSAIGSGSGRQFF | TGCAGTGCTATAGGTAGCGGGAGTGGGAGGCAGTTCTTC
few | TRBJ1-5 | TRBV7-9 | TRBD1 | CASTIFPGQGTDQPQHF | TGTGCCAGCACCATTTTCCCGGGACAGGGGACTGATCAGCCCCAGCATTTT
few | TRBJ2-5 | TRBV20-1 | TRBD2 | CSAIWAGGNQETQYF | TGCAGTGCCATCTGGGCGGGGGGTAACCAAGAGACCCAGTACTTC
once | TRBJ2-7 | TRBV6-2/TRBV6-3 | TRBD2 | CVSKGSSGGSYEQYF | TGTGTCAGCAAGGGATCTAGCGGGGGTTCCTACGAGCAGTACTTC
many | TRBJ2-1 | TRBV7-2 | TRBD2 | CASSLPAGTSVNEQFF | TGTGCCAGCAGCTTACCGGCCGGGACTAGCGTGAATGAGCAGTTCTTC
. | TRBJ2-3 | TRBV9 | . | CASSPMGDQDTQYF | TGTGCCAGCAGCCCTATGGGGGATCAAGATACGCAGTATTTT
. | TRBJ2-3 | TRBV9 | . | CASSVETGDTQYF | TGTGCCAGCAGCGTAGAGACGGGAGATACGCAGTATTTT
. | TRBJ2-5 | TRBV12-3/TRBV12-4 | . | CASRLVGETQYF | TGTGCCAGCAGGTTGGTCGGGGAGACCCAGTACTTC
. | TRBJ2-6 | TRBV5-1 | TRBD1 | CASEPGQRFSGANVLTF | TGCGCCAGCGAACCGGGACAGCGTTTCTCTGGGGCCAACGTCCTGACTTTC
. | TRBJ2-3 | TRBV20-1 | . | CSARDYRASTDTQYF | TGCAGTGCTAGAGATTACAGGGCTTCCACAGATACGCAGTATTTT
. | TRBJ2-3 | TRBV5-1 | . | CAGSLLSGPWSGSTDTQYF | TGCGCCGGCAGCTTGCTTTCTGGCCCCTGGTCAGGGAGCACAGATACGCAGTATTTT
. | TRBJ1-2 | TRBV2 | . | CAGIPGYTF | TGTGCCGGAATCCCAGGCTACACCTTC
few | TRBJ2-5 | TRBV5-5 | . | CASSLWGGPTETQYF | TGTGCCAGCAGCTTGTGGGGGGGCCCCACAGAGACCCAGTACTTC
. | TRBJ2-3 | TRBV15 | . | CATSRDRLATRTDTQYF | TGTGCCACCAGCAGAGATCGGCTTGCGACCCGCACAGATACGCAGTATTTT
once | TRBJ1-5 | TRBV5-5 | TRBD1 | CARSPGQLYQPQHF | TGTGCCCGCAGCCCGGGACAGCTCTATCAGCCCCAGCATTTT
few | TRBJ2-7 | TRBV2 | TRBD2 | CASTQRGDYEQYF | TGTGCCAGCACCCAGCGGGGGGACTACGAGCAGTACTTC
. | TRBJ1-1 | TRBV9 | TRBD1 | CASSAGDRAWGGTEAFF | TGTGCCAGCAGCGCAGGGGACAGGGCGTGGGGAGGGACTGAAGCTTTCTTT
. | TRBJ2-7 | TRBV25-1 | . | CASSTGGVSYEQYF | TGTGCCAGCAGTACAGGAGGGGTCTCCTACGAGCAGTACTTC
few | TRBJ2-1 | TRBV7-2 | TRBD1 | CASSTGTGDWDEQFF | TGTGCCAGCAGTACCGGGACAGGGGATTGGGATGAGCAGTTCTTC
few | TRBJ1-4 | TRBV12-3/TRBV12-4 | . | CASSLMGGGFEKLFF | TGTGCCAGCAGTTTAATGGGAGGAGGCTTTGAAAAACTGTTTTTT
. | TRBJ2-3 | TRBV5-1 | . | CASSLPEGCTQYF | TGCGCCAGCAGCTTGCCCGAAGGGTGTACGCAGTATTTT
once | TRBJ2-1 | TRBV2 | . | CASSAAALPYNEQFF | TGTGCCAGCAGTGCCGCGGCCCTACCCTACAATGAGCAGTTCTTC
. | TRBJ2-7 | TRBV11-2 | . | CASSLLQIYEQYF | TGTGCCAGCAGCCTCTTACAGATCTACGAGCAGTACTTC
. | TRBJ1-2 | TRBV27 | . | CASRRTAGYTF | TGTGCCAGCAGGAGGACAGCCGGCTACACCTTC
once | TRBJ2-1 | TRBV20-1 | TRBD2 | CSARDRQAGGYNEQFF | TGCAGTGCTAGAGATCGTCAAGCGGGAGGGTACAATGAGCAGTTCTTC
. | TRBJ1-6 | TRBV25-1 | . | CASTPREEGNSPLHF | TGTGCCAGCACCCCCCGGGAGGAGGGAAATTCACCCCTCCACTTT
. | TRBJ1-2 | TRBV5-6 | . | CASSMTSSGYTF | TGTGCCAGCAGCATGACGAGCTCCGGTTACACCTTC
. | TRBJ2-7 | TRBV27 | TRBD1 | CASSRGTGIDEQYF | TGTGCCAGCAGTCGTGGGACAGGGATCGACGAGCAGTACTTC